This TCR beta chain was sequenced during a study of spatial heterogeneity in lung cancer. The germline gives CDR1 SEHNR, CDR2 FQNEAQ (reference sequence). The CDR3 totals 14 residues. The V and J ends lost 2 bases and 4 bases, in that order; junction bases with no gene match: 3. Sample time point: sample taken at primary tumor resection. Samples were donated by 72 untreated early-stage non-small cell lung cancer patients. One entry per CDR3 protein results from TCRdb running MiXCR on the 5' RACE reads. The table shows hundreds of distinct CDR3 sequences, with approximately 7% occurring only once. Study conclusions and caveats: Tumors with more nonsynonymous mutations had more expanded intratumoral alpha and beta TCRs.

This clonotype counts as large. The antigen remains unidentified. Little can be read into the size of this beta chain, an off-target read in a library designed for alpha chains. The sample consisted of lung tumor tissue, taken at surgery. The receptor was derived from a female donor with early-stage non-small cell lung cancer. The rearrangement uses TRBV7-9 and TRBJ1-2; 8 nucleotides align to TRBD1. The CDR3 here is CASSLTTGVYGYTF. Here the CDR3 DNA reads TGTGCCAGCAGCTTAACGACAGGGGTCTATGGCTACACCTTC.